This TCR beta chain appears in the sequencing data of a study of blood T cell repertoires in COVID-19. Study overall: There were acute and convalescent COVID-19 samples, and they came from the United States, Italy and Spain. Sources were T cells, B-cell-depleted T cells, or PBMCs; the material itself was cDNA or gDNA.

The repertoire was sequenced with immunoSEQ multiplex PCR; TCRdb's copy has only in-frame clones and lacks some. Of 40,000 to 50,000 clones in the sample, around 87% were seen once. Between the trimmed V and J ends, which lost 4 bases and 2 bases, there was a span of 15 bases. CDR1 MDHEN and CDR2 SYDVKM come from the germline V gene. The CDR3 runs 15 residues. This TCR was recovered from a woman of 80 years or more with COVID-19, enrolled during active disease. The J gene is TRBJ2-7, the V gene TRBV28; maybe TRBD2 (7 bases). Sequencing was done on a sample of peripheral blood. CDR3: CASSSPGGAAYEQYF. DNA of the CDR3: TGTGCCAGCAGTTCCCCGGGGGGCGCCGCCTACGAGCAGTACTTC.